A single sample is the source of the 18 T cell receptor beta chains below, sequenced in a study of tumor-infiltrating lymphocytes in primary liver carcinoma. From unsorted bulk tissue weighing about 18-30 mg, DNA and RNA were co-extracted. Using a constant-region primer together with ProtoScript II reverse transcriptase, TCR beta cDNA was made from about 500 ng of total RNA. A slightly modified ARM-PCR protocol with three nested multiplex PCR rounds produced these TCR beta libraries. Researchers ran the first two PCR rounds for ten to eleven cycles each with TRBV1-TRBV30 forward primers and a C-beta reverse primer. TCRdb processed the multiplex PCR reads anew with MiXCR; each CDR3 protein has one entry. The repertoire includes roughly 100,000 distinct CDR3 sequences, around two thirds of them detected once, and around 12% sits in the top ten. The sample comprised liver tumor tissue from sampling region 2. Subset in this sample: tumor region T2, inferior pole. Source of these receptors: a woman aged 60-70 years with primary liver carcinoma and hepatitis B virus infection.

The table lists this clonotype with a count of one. An end of the junction does not agree with germline; a read error may underlie this. The chain couples TRBV20-1 to TRBJ2-2; 9 bases align to TRBD2. The CDR3 loop spans 16 amino acids. CDR1 and CDR2 (germline): DFQATT, SNEGSKA (reference sequence). CDR3 in amino acids: CSAKPQSSGDTGELFF. The CDR3 region has the DNA TGCAGTGCTAAACCTCAATCTAGCGGGGATACCGGGGAACTGTTTTTT.

By proportion, this clonotype is medium-sized. This chain connects TRBV11-2 to TRBJ2-1; 9 positions agree with TRBD2. V gave up 1 base and J gave up 9 bases; unmatched junction bases: 4. Per the germline V gene, CDR1 is SGHAT and CDR2 is FQNNGV. This CDR3 has 14 residues. CDR3 protein: CASSLGTSAGEQFF. The CDR3 DNA reads TGTGCCAGCAGCTTAGGGACTAGCGCGGGTGAGCAGTTCTTC.

The rearrangement joins TRBV6-4 to TRBJ2-5; D not resolved. Germline-derived CDR1 and CDR2 are MRHNA and SNTAGT. Trimming took 10 bases from V and 7 from J, leaving 10 bases between them. The CDR3 is 10 amino acids. This CDR3 is CAKRHWTQYF. CDR3 DNA sequence: TGTGCCAAACGCCACTGGACCCAGTACTTC.

This clonotype showed up many times. The chain carries TRBV7-9 and TRBJ1-1; D unresolved. Germline V CDR1 and CDR2: SEHNR, FQNEAQ (reference sequence). The CDR3 covers 12 residues. V lost 11 bases, J lost 1 base, and 11 bases lay in between. The CDR3 nucleotides are TGTGCCTTGGGCGAGACGAACACTGAAGCTTTCTTT. This sequence encodes CALGETNTEAFF.

Comment on this clonotype: Just one base apart from a much larger clone, this may be a read error. V usage is TRBV29-1 and J usage is TRBJ2-1; 13 bases match TRBD2. V shed 8 bases, J shed 0 bases, and the junction held 16 bases outside the gene matches. This CDR3 is 19 amino acids long. Germline CDR1 and CDR2: SQVTM and ANQGSEA. CDR3 bases: TGCAGCCTCTACGGTGGGACTAGCGGGGTGGGGGCCTCCTACAATGAGCAGTTCTTC. Encoded protein: CSLYGGTSGVGASYNEQFF.

The chain recombines TRBV5-1 with TRBJ2-7; 11 nucleotides line up with TRBD1. V lost 4 bases to trimming and J lost 5 bases; unmatched junction nucleotides: 8. This CDR3 comprises 15 residues. Germline V gene data show CDR1 as SGHRS and CDR2 as YFSETQ. For the CDR3, the DNA is TGCGCCAGCAGCCCCCGGGACAGGGGGGGTGACGAGCAGTACTTC. Its translation is CASSPRDRGGDEQYF.

The rearrangement joins TRBV11-2 to TRBJ2-3; D tentatively fits TRBD1 or TRBD2 (6 bases each). Germline CDR1 and CDR2: SGHAT and FQNNGV. The CDR3 spans 17 residues. V lost 7 bases and J 3 bases, leaving 23 bases between the germline ends. CDR3 in amino acids: CASNPAPGGKGTDTQYF. DNA of the CDR3: TGTGCCAGCAATCCGGCCCCCGGGGGCAAAGGAACAGATACGCAGTATTTT.

Notes on this clonotype: The junction differs from germline at one of its ends, possibly a read error. The chain couples TRBV9 to TRBJ1-3; possible D gene TRBD1, 6 bases. This CDR3 comprises 15 residues. Germline V gene lookup returns CDR1 SGDLS and CDR2 YYNGEE. In DNA form, the CDR3 reads TGTGCCAGCAGCGTAGGGCAGGGGCCTGGGAACACCATATATTTT. Protein: CASSVGQGPGNTIYF.

This clonotype was seen many times. The chain employs TRBV28 and TRBJ2-5; D not resolved. Germline CDR1 is MDHEN and CDR2 is SYDVKM. Deletions cut 5 bases from V and 5 bases from J, with 6 bases between. This CDR3 is built from 11 residues. The CDR3 DNA is TGTGCCAGCAGTGCCTTGGAGACCCAGTACTTC. It codes for CASSALETQYF.

A few counts support this clonotype. This chain links TRBV27 with TRBJ1-1; the D is unclear. With 3 bases removed from V and 1 base from J, the gap between germline ends came to 6 bases. Germline values: CDR1 MNHEY, CDR2 SMNVEV (reference sequence). The CDR3 is made up of 13 amino acids. CDR3 in amino acids: CASSLGQNTEAFF. The CDR3 region has the DNA TGTGCCAGCAGTTTGGGCCAGAACACTGAAGCTTTCTTT.

V usage is TRBV29-1 and J usage is TRBJ1-1, with no clear D. Deletions cut 8 bases from V and 13 bases from J, with 20 bases between. There are 11 residues in the CDR3. CDR1 is SQVTM, CDR2 ANQGSEA, per germline. The CDR3 nucleotides read TGCAGCTTCAGCCGGGAGGTTGAAAGTTTCTTT. This gives the protein CSFSREVESFF.

Points on this clonotype: Since no conserved phenylalanine or tryptophan closes the CDR3, a read error is the likely cause. No DNA is shown, since the ends of the CDR3 on it are uncertain; the CDR3 is the one TCRdb lists. The chain uses TRBV11-3 and TRBJ1-1; the table's D call TRBD1 went unverified against the DNA. Germline-derived CDR1 and CDR2 are SGHNT and YENEEA. 14 amino acids form the CDR3, both terminal residues included. The CDR3 protein is CACSAGVSDTEASI.

About this clonotype: One junction end does not reproduce the germline sequence, and a read error may be involved. This chain connects TRBV6-1 to TRBJ2-7; D not resolved. Germline V gives CDR1 MNHNS, CDR2 SASEGT. The CDR3 spans 15 residues. The CDR3 loop reads CASSEYRHSSCEQCF. Written as DNA, the CDR3 is TGTGCCAGCAGTGAATATCGACACAGCTCCTGCGAGCAGTGCTTC.

The V call is TRBV5-1, the J call TRBJ1-1; unclear D gene. CDR1 is SGHRS and CDR2 is YFSETQ in the germline V gene. V was clipped by 8 bases and J by 1 base, with 12 bases between them. The CDR3 has 13 amino acids. In DNA, the CDR3 is TGCGCCAGAAGCGGGCAGACGAACACTGAAGCTTTCTTT. Translation gives CARSGQTNTEAFF.

This clonotype was found a few times. The chain recombines TRBV30 with TRBJ1-3; maybe TRBD1 (6 bases). The CDR3 is 15 amino acids. The germline V and J ends were trimmed by 3 bases and 0 bases, with 12 bases remaining between them. CDR1 is GTSNPN and CDR2 is SVGIG in the germline V gene (reference sequence). Written as DNA, the CDR3 is TGTGCCTGGAGACAGGGATTAAGCTCTGGAAACACCATATATTTT. This codes for CAWRQGLSSGNTIYF.

This clonotype has just a few counts. This may stem from a read error, because a much larger clone lies one nucleotide away. The rearrangement links TRBV4-2 to TRBJ2-7, with 10 positions matching TRBD1. In germline, CDR1 is LGHNA, CDR2 YNFKEQ. The CDR3 has 13 amino acids. CDR3 DNA sequence: TGTGCCAACAGCCGGGACAGGGGTTACGAGCAGTACTTC. Translation gives CANSRDRGYEQYF.

Worth noting for this clonotype: In this CDR3 the conserved last residue, phenylalanine or tryptophan, is missing, so a read error is likely. The V call is TRBV11-1, the J call TRBJ2-7; 7 bases line up with TRBD1. V lost 5 bases and J lost 5; bases outside the gene matches: 6. CDR1 SGHAT and CDR2 FQDESV come from the germline V gene (reference sequence). This CDR3 contains 13 residues. The CDR3 loop reads CASSLGDSNEQYI. The CDR3 DNA is TGTGCCAGCAGCCTCGGGGACAGCAACGAGCAGTACATC.

In regard to this clonotype: Compared with germline, one end of the junction differs, possibly owing to a read error. This chain joins TRBV29-1 and TRBJ2-7; TRBD1 matches 7 bases. The germline V gene has CDR1 SQVTM and CDR2 ANQGSEA. The CDR3 totals 14 residues. The CDR3 coding sequence is TGCAGCGTTCACTCGACAGGGAGTCCCTACGAGCAATACTTC. Translating gives CSVHSTGSPYEQYF.